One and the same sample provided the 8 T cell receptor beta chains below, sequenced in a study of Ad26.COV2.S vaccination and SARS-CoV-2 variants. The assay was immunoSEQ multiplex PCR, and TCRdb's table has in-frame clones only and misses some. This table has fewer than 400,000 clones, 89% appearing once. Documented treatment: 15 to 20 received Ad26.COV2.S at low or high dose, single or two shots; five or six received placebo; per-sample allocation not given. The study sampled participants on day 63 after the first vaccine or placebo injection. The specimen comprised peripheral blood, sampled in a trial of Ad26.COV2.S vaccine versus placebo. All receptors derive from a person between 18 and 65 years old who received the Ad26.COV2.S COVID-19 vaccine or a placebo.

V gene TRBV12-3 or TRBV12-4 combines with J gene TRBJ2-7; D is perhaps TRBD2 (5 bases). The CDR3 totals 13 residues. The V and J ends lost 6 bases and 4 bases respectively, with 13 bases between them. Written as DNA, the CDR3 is TGTGCCAGCAGCCTACTTGGAGGTTACGAGCAGTACTTC. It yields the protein CASSLLGGYEQYF.

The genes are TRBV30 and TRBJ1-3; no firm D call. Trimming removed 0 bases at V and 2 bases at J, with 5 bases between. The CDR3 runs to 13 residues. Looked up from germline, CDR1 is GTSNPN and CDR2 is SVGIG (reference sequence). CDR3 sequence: CAWSVGTGNTIYF. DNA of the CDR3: TGTGCCTGGAGTGTAGGGACTGGAAACACCATATATTTT.

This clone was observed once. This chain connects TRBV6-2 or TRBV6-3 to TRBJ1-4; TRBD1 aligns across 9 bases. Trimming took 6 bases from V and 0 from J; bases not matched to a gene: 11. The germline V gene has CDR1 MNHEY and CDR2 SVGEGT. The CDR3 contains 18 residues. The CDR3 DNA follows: TGTGCCAGCAGACCTACAGGGGGCGGAGGAGCAACTAATGAAAAACTGTTTTTT. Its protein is CASRPTGGGGATNEKLFF.

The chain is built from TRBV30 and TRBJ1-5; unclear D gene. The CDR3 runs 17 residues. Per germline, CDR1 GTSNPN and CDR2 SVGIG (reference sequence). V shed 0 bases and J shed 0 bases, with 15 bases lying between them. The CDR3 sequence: CAWSVQITPYSNQPQHF. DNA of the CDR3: TGTGCCTGGAGTGTACAGATAACCCCTTATAGCAATCAGCCCCAGCATTTT.

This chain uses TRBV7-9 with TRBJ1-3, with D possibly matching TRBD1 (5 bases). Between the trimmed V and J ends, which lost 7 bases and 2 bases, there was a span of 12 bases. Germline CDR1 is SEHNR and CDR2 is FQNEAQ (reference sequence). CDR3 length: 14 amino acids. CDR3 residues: CASTKGQTGNTIYF. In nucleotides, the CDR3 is TGTGCCAGCACCAAGGGGCAGACTGGAAACACCATATATTTT.

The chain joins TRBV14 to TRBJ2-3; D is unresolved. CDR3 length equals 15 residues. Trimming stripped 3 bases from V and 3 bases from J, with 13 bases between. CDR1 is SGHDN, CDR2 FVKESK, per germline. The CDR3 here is CASSHGLGWTDTQYF. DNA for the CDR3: TGTGCCAGCAGCCATGGTTTGGGTTGGACAGATACGCAGTATTTT.

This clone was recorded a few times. CDR3 region: CASNYPDSLYEQYF. CDR3 bases: TGTGCCAGCAATTACCCCGACAGCCTCTACGAGCAGTACTTC. This chain connects TRBV28 to TRBJ2-7, with a tentative D call TRBD1 (5 bases). V was clipped by 7 bases and J by 3 bases, with 16 bases between them. This CDR3 is built from 14 residues. Germline-derived CDR1 and CDR2 are MDHEN and SYDVKM.

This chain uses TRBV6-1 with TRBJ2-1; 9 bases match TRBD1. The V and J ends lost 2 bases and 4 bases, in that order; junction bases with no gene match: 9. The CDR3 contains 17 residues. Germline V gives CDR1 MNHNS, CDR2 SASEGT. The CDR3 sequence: CASSEWRGTGTYNEQFF. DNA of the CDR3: TGTGCCAGCAGTGAATGGAGGGGGACAGGGACTTACAATGAGCAGTTCTTC.